The next 23 T cell receptor beta chains were all read from a single sample in a study of T-cell reconstitution after alpha-beta-depleted transplantation in children. TCRbeta library preparation incorporated unique molecular identifiers. TCRdb used MiXCR to reprocess the PCR reads, holding one entry per CDR3 protein. The data contain approximately 520,000 distinct CDR3 sequences, around a third of them singletons. The sample here was PBMCs from the stem cell graft donor, taken from the stem cell graft. Receptors were obtained from a human donor who donated a stem cell graft to a child with aplastic anemia.

This clonotype was observed a few times. The genes are TRBV27 and TRBJ2-1; 11 positions agree with TRBD2. The J segment lost 9 bases and the V segment lost 3 bases, leaving 7 bases of the junction unmatched. The germline gives CDR1 MNHEY, CDR2 SMNVEV (reference sequence). The CDR3 has 15 residues. The CDR3 spells CASSFYSGRDIEQFF. The CDR3, as DNA: TGTGCCAGCAGTTTTTATAGCGGGAGGGATATTGAGCAGTTCTTC.

This clonotype came up a few times. The chain is built from TRBV10-3 and TRBJ2-5, with a tentative D call TRBD1 (7 bases). Germline assignment: CDR1 ENHRY and CDR2 SYGVKD. V gave up 10 bases and J gave up 2 bases, with 11 bases separating them. The CDR3 has 12 amino acids. The CDR3 DNA reads as TGTGCCACCGGGGGACAGCAAGAGACCCAGTACTTC. It codes for CATGGQQETQYF.

This clonotype has just a few counts. The rearrangement uses TRBV5-4 and TRBJ2-6, with D unresolved. The CDR3 spans 14 residues. V gave up 0 bases and J gave up 4 bases, with 5 bases separating them. The germline gives CDR1 SGHNT, CDR2 YYREEE (reference sequence). The CDR3 DNA follows: TGTGCCAGCAGCTTGGACCCCGGGGCCAACGTCCTGACTTTC. It is translated as CASSLDPGANVLTF.

The chain carries TRBV20-1 and TRBJ2-3; D remains ambiguous. The V gene's germline CDR1 is DFQATT and CDR2 SNEGSKA (reference sequence). This CDR3 spans 15 amino acids. V was pared by 4 bases and J by 4 bases, with 18 bases between. The CDR3 sequence: CSAISGSAAPDTQYF. The CDR3 DNA reads as TGCAGTGCTATATCGGGTAGTGCGGCGCCAGATACGCAGTATTTT.

The genes are TRBV20-1 and TRBJ2-2; 11 bases are a match to TRBD2. This CDR3 is built from 18 residues. The J segment lost 0 bases and the V segment lost 6 bases, leaving 12 bases of the junction unmatched. The V gene's germline CDR1 is DFQATT and CDR2 SNEGSKA (reference sequence). The DNA for the CDR3 is TGCAGTGCCACCAACCCGGGACTAGCGGATGCGAACACCGGGGAGCTGTTTTTT. Translating it yields CSATNPGLADANTGELFF.

The CDR3 loop reads CASKGTGIHEQFF. The CDR3 DNA sequence: TGTGCCAGCAAAGGGACAGGGATCCATGAGCAGTTCTTC. J is TRBJ2-1 and V is TRBV12-3 or TRBV12-4; 9 nucleotides align to TRBD1. The V gene end was trimmed by 7 bases and the J gene end by 8 bases; junction bases not matched to a gene: 6. The CDR3 has 13 residues.

The rearrangement joins TRBV29-1 to TRBJ1-2, with a possible D match to TRBD1 (6 bases). CDR3 length equals 12 residues. Deletions cut 7 bases from V and 8 bases from J, with 17 bases between. The germline CDR1 and CDR2 sequences are SQVTM and ANQGSEA. The DNA of the CDR3 is TGCAGCGCCTCAACGGGGGCCGGGGGCTACACCTTC. Protein: CSASTGAGGYTF.

V is TRBV5-5 and J is TRBJ1-2; possibly TRBD1 for D (6 bases). This CDR3 region has 15 residues. V was clipped by 4 bases and J by 4 bases, with 17 bases between them. Germline values: CDR1 SGHKS, CDR2 YYEKEE (reference sequence). Here the CDR3 reads CASSRGQGMGYGYTF. CDR3 in DNA: TGTGCCAGCAGCCGGGGGCAGGGAATGGGCTATGGCTACACCTTC.

V and J are TRBV20-1 and TRBJ2-4; D possibly corresponds to TRBD1 (5 bases). CDR1 is DFQATT and CDR2 is SNEGSKA in the germline V gene (reference sequence). V lost 0 bases to trimming and J lost 11 bases, with 14 bases between them. The CDR3 is 13 residues long. CDR3 sequence reads: CSARDPPRGLQYF. The CDR3 region has the DNA TGCAGTGCTAGAGATCCCCCAAGGGGCCTTCAGTACTTC.

A few counts support this clonotype. The genes are TRBV4-3 and TRBJ2-5, with D unclear. Trimming cost V 4 bases and J 3 bases, with 9 bases left between them. The CDR3 is 13 amino acids. The germline V gene encodes CDR1 LGHNA and CDR2 YSLEER. The CDR3 DNA reads as TGCGCCAGCAGCCGAGATCCCAAAGAGACCCAGTACTTC. As protein: CASSRDPKETQYF.

This clonotype was seen a handful of times. This chain uses TRBV9 with TRBJ2-7; 10 nucleotides line up with TRBD1. CDR3 length: 16 residues. After removal of 4 bases from V and 3 bases from J, the junction contained 10 bases not matched to a gene. Germline lookup yields CDR1 SGDLS and CDR2 YYNGEE. Written as DNA, the CDR3 is TGTGCCAGCAGCCCAGGGGACAGGGGCTTGATCTACGAGCAGTACTTC. Residues: CASSPGDRGLIYEQYF.

This clonotype appeared once. This rearrangement joins TRBV4-3 to TRBJ1-5; D is possibly TRBD1 (6 bases). The V end was cut by 0 bases, the J end by 4 bases, with 13 bases between. This CDR3 is built from 16 residues. From germline, CDR1 is LGHNA and CDR2 YSLEER. The CDR3 DNA is TGCGCCAGCAGCCAAGATCGAGCAGGGGAAAATCAGCCCCAGCATTTT. Encoded protein: CASSQDRAGENQPQHF.

The chain couples TRBV10-2 to TRBJ2-1; 10 nucleotides line up with TRBD2. Germline CDR1 WSHSY, CDR2 SAAADI. The V and J ends lost 7 bases and 0 bases, in that order; junction bases with no gene match: 3. The CDR3 has 15 residues. The CDR3, as DNA: TGCGCCAGCACTAGCGGGGGCCTCTCCTACAATGAGCAGTTCTTC. Protein: CASTSGGLSYNEQFF.

This clonotype was seen a few times. V usage is TRBV6-4 and J usage is TRBJ2-3; possibly TRBD1 for D (6 bases). V gave up 6 bases and J gave up 4 bases, with 14 bases separating them. Germline CDR1 and CDR2: MRHNA and SNTAGT. The CDR3 extends over 14 amino acids. This CDR3 reads CASSNTQGPDTQYF. In DNA form, the CDR3 reads TGTGCCAGCAGCAATACACAGGGACCAGATACGCAGTATTTT.

This clonotype has more than one count but fewer than ten. V usage is TRBV29-1 and J usage is TRBJ1-1; 10 positions agree with TRBD1. This CDR3 has 17 residues. CDR1 and CDR2 from the germline V gene are SQVTM and ANQGSEA. The ends lost 3 bases at V and 3 bases at J; junction bases unmatched: 13. The CDR3 bases are TGCAGCGTTGATCCAACCGGGACAGGGGACATTTACACTGAAGCTTTCTTT. It translates to CSVDPTGTGDIYTEAFF.

This clonotype was counted only a few times. The chain's CDR3 is CASSLPGNLGNEQFF. As DNA, the CDR3 is TGTGCCAGCAGTCTCCCAGGGAACCTCGGAAATGAGCAGTTCTTC. The chain carries TRBV25-1 and TRBJ2-1, with D perhaps matching TRBD1 (5 bases). CDR1 and CDR2 (germline): MGHDK, SYGVNS. V lost 5 bases to trimming and J lost 7 bases, with 18 bases between them. The CDR3 runs 15 residues. Supplemented by reference TRBV25-1 and TRBJ2-1, the full variable domain reads EADIYQTPRYLVIGTGKKITLECSQTMGHDKMYWYQQDPGMELHLIHYSYGVNSTEKGDLSSESTVSRIRTEHFPLTLESARPSHTSQYLCASSLPGNLGNEQFFGPGTRLTVL.

The V call is TRBV5-1, the J call TRBJ1-1; 8 bases fit TRBD1. Germline V CDR1 and CDR2: SGHRS, YFSETQ. The V gene end was trimmed by 4 bases and the J gene end by 6 bases; junction bases not matched to a gene: 8. The CDR3 has 14 residues. The CDR3 nucleotides are TGCGCCAGCAGCCCCGGACAGGGCGTCTCTGAAGCTTTCTTT. This encodes CASSPGQGVSEAFF.

The chain uses TRBV12-3 or TRBV12-4 and TRBJ2-5, with 9 nucleotides matching TRBD1. Trimming cost V 5 bases and J 4 bases; bases outside gene matches: 5. The CDR3 contains 14 residues. CDR3 coding DNA: TGTGCCAGCAGTGACCCGGGACAGGGAGAGACCCAGTACTTC. Its translation is CASSDPGQGETQYF.

This clonotype showed up just a few times. The gene calls are TRBV4-3 and TRBJ1-6; D call uncertain. V lost 0 bases to trimming and J lost 8 bases, with 11 bases between them. This CDR3 has 15 amino acids. CDR1 is LGHNA, CDR2 YSLEER, per germline. The CDR3 sequence is CASSQEVGSDSPLHF. DNA for the CDR3: TGCGCCAGCAGCCAAGAAGTAGGGTCTGATTCACCCCTCCACTTT.

This clonotype appeared a single time. The chain uses TRBV30 and TRBJ2-3; 8 positions match TRBD2. Looked up from germline, CDR1 is GTSNPN and CDR2 is SVGIG (reference sequence). The CDR3 runs 13 residues. J was trimmed by 5 bases and V by 8 bases; bases with no gene match: 9. The CDR3 reads CAREGGSGDTQYF. DNA of the CDR3: TGTGCCCGGGAGGGCGGGAGTGGAGATACGCAGTATTTT.

This chain links TRBV18 with TRBJ1-2; D is uncertain. Germline assignment: CDR1 KGHSH and CDR2 LQKENI. The length of the CDR3 is 14 residues. V shed 0 bases and J shed 8 bases, with 13 bases lying between them. The CDR3 region is CASSPPGRRTGYTF. The CDR3 DNA sequence: TGTGCCAGCTCACCACCGGGTAGGCGTACCGGCTACACCTTC.

In DNA, the CDR3 is TGCAGTGCTCGGACAGGGGAGGCCAATCAGCCCCAGCATTTT. It codes for CSARTGEANQPQHF. The chain uses TRBV20-1 and TRBJ1-5; 9 nucleotides line up with TRBD1. The CDR3 covers 14 residues. Trimming cost V 5 bases and J 3 bases; bases outside gene matches: 5. Germline assignment: CDR1 DFQATT and CDR2 SNEGSKA (reference sequence).

The CDR3: CASSNQMGSTGELFF. The CDR3 DNA reads TGTGCCAGCAGTAACCAAATGGGTTCCACCGGGGAGCTGTTTTTT. This sequence joins TRBV7-2 and TRBJ2-2, with D hard to call. Germline V gives CDR1 SGHTA, CDR2 FQGNSA. The CDR3 consists of 15 residues. V was trimmed by 6 bases and J by 4 bases, leaving 15 bases between them.